The 4 T cell receptor beta chains below all came from one sample that was sequenced in a study of T cells in Graves' hyperthyroidism and ophthalmopathy. There were TCR beta CDR3 regions amplified from RNA transcripts. During a first-round RT-PCR of the TCR CDR3, the HTBI primer set was used. TCRdb reprocessed the multiplex PCR reads with MiXCR, giving one entry per CDR3 protein. The repertoire holds about 98,000 distinct CDR3 sequences, with around 40% as singletons. The sample was peripheral blood or thyroid tissue (not recorded which). The source is a woman in her thirties with Graves' hyperthyroidism.

This clonotype is termed medium-sized. The chain carries TRBV6-5 and TRBJ1-2; 7 positions match TRBD1. Trimming removed 11 bases from V and 3 bases from J; junction bases left unmatched: 9. The CDR3 length is 13 residues. Germline-derived CDR1 and CDR2 are MNHEY and SVGAGI. The CDR3 sequence is CAVQGMGDYGYTF. The CDR3 coding sequence is TGTGCCGTACAGGGGATGGGGGACTATGGCTACACCTTC.

Many counts were recorded for this clonotype. The V gene is TRBV7-8, the J gene TRBJ2-7; 9 nucleotides line up with TRBD2. V was pared by 10 bases and J by 0 bases, with 7 bases of the junction left unmatched. Germline CDR1 is SGHVS and CDR2 is FQNEAQ. The CDR3 has 14 amino acids. The CDR3 DNA reads TGTGCCAACGGAGCGGGAGGACTCTCCTACGAGCAGTACTTC. Its protein product is CANGAGGLSYEQYF.

As to this clonotype: Given a much more abundant clone one base away, this may be a read error. The rearrangement links TRBV12-5 to TRBJ2-2; TRBD2 matches at 12 bases. The CDR3 is 17 residues long. CDR1 and CDR2 from the germline V gene are LGHNT and FRNRAP. The CDR3 region has the DNA TGTGCTAGTGGTTTGTCACGGACTAGCGGGAACACCGGGGAGCTGGTTTTT. This gives the protein CASGLSRTSGNTGELVF.

This clonotype was seen repeatedly, ten times or more. The chain couples TRBV7-2 to TRBJ2-3; TRBD2 matches at 9 bases. The CDR3 length is 15 residues. CDR1 is SGHTA, CDR2 FQGNSA, per germline. Germline trimming cut 5 bases from V and 2 bases from J; bases unmatched to any gene: 5. The CDR3 DNA reads TGTGCCAGCAGCAAAGCGGGAGGCGTCACAGATACGCAGTATTTT. The encoded protein is CASSKAGGVTDTQYF.